The sequence of this TCR beta chain was determined in a study of blood T cells in healthy people across ages. Findings and limits, study-wide: Donor CMV status, an unknown factor, possibly confounded changes in expanded clonotypes. Among T cells, TCR beta diversity per million cells dropped roughly linearly as age rose.

Healthy Caucasian individuals from Russia aged roughly 6 to 90 served as donors. As for this clonotype: As yet, its antigen is unknown.

V shed 9 bases and J shed 2 bases, with 17 bases lying between them. Germline V gives CDR1 KGHDR, CDR2 SFDVKD. This CDR3 is built from 15 residues. Primed by a sample-barcoded 5' primer and a J-beta primer mix, a second PCR proceeded for roughly 7 to 12 cycles. TCRdb reprocessed the 5' RACE reads with MiXCR, giving one entry per CDR3 protein. The sample contains about 640,000 distinct CDR3 sequences, roughly 50% of which appear only once. This clonotype was sampled from a man between 60 and 75 years old in good health. The sequenced material came from blood. The V and J genes are TRBV24-1 and TRBJ2-3, with D perhaps TRBD1 or TRBD2 (5 bases each). The CDR3 DNA reads as TGTGCCACCGGAGGCGAGGGGTGGGACACAGATACGCAGTATTTT. Translating gives CATGGEGWDTDTQYF.